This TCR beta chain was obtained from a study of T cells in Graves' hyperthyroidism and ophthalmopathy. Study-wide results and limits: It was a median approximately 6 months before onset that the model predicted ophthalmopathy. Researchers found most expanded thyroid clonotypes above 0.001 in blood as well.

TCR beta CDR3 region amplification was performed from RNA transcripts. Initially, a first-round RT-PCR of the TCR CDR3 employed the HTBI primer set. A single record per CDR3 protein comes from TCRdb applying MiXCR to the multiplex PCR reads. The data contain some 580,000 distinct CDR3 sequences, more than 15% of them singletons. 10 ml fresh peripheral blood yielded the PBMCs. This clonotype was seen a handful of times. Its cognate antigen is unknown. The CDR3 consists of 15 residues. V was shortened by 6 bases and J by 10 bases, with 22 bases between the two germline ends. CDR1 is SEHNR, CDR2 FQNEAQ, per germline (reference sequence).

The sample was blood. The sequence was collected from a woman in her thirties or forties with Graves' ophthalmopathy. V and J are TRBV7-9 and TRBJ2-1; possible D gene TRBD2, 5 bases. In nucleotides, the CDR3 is TGTGCCAGCAGAGATAAAGTTCAAATAACGGGGGAGCAGTTCTTC. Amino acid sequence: CASRDKVQITGEQFF.